These 27 T cell receptor beta chains were all obtained from the same sample, sequenced in a study of identical twins. From the 5' RACE reads, TCRdb called clonotypes with MiXCR, one entry per CDR3 protein. The sample lists approximately 590,000 distinct CDR3 sequences, 9.6% seen once, with around 3.2% in the top ten. The sample was also linked to a second study, of yellow fever vaccine responses in identical twins.

The source material was PBMCs. These receptors were taken from a woman in her late teens or twenties in good health.

The chain combines TRBV20-1 with TRBJ2-7; TRBD2 might be the D (5 bases). Trimming took 0 bases from V and 2 from J, leaving 14 bases between them. The CDR3 has 15 amino acids. Per the germline V gene, CDR1 is DFQATT and CDR2 is SNEGSKA (reference sequence). The CDR3 DNA reads as TGCAGTGCTAGAGATCGTACCGCGGGTCCCTACGAGCAGTACTTC. This translates into CSARDRTAGPYEQYF.

V is TRBV4-3 and J is TRBJ2-4; D might be TRBD2 (6 bases). The V and J ends lost 1 base and 5 bases respectively, with 18 bases between them. Germline-derived CDR1 and CDR2 are LGHNA and YSLEER. The CDR3 runs 17 residues. The DNA of the CDR3 is TGCGCCAGCAGCCAAGCCCTTTTTGGAGGGAGCGAAAACATTCAGTACTTC. Its protein product is CASSQALFGGSENIQYF.

The chain recombines TRBV15 with TRBJ2-7; 7 bases line up with TRBD1. The germline V gene encodes CDR1 LNHNV and CDR2 YYDKDF (reference sequence). This CDR3 contains 14 residues. The V gene end was trimmed by 5 bases and the J gene end by 1 base; junction bases not matched to a gene: 5. For the CDR3, the DNA is TGTGCCACCAGCTTAGACAGGGTATCCTACGAGCAGTACTTC. As protein: CATSLDRVSYEQYF.

This clonotype was counted between two and nine times. The chain combines TRBV11-2 with TRBJ2-7; TRBD2 aligns across 12 bases. Germline CDR1 reads SGHAT; CDR2 reads FQNNGV. This CDR3 has 16 amino acids. The junction had 7 bases not matched to a gene; V was cut back by 5 bases and J by 2 bases. CDR3 bases: TGTGCCAGCAGCGTTCCTAGCGGGAGGGATCCCTACGAGCAGTACTTC. This encodes CASSVPSGRDPYEQYF.

The chain joins TRBV4-3 to TRBJ2-3, with 10 bases that match TRBD2. Germline assignment: CDR1 LGHNA and CDR2 YSLEER. The CDR3 consists of 17 residues. After removal of 1 base from V and 3 bases from J, the junction contained 7 bases not matched to a gene. The CDR3 loop reads CASSQGKAGGPTDTQYF. In DNA form, the CDR3 reads TGCGCCAGCAGCCAAGGTAAAGCGGGAGGGCCGACAGATACGCAGTATTTT.

This chain uses TRBV7-8 with TRBJ2-5; 12 bases match TRBD1. This CDR3 contains 16 residues. Per the germline V gene, CDR1 is SGHVS and CDR2 is FQNEAQ. With V trimmed by 6 bases and J by 0 bases, 5 bases remained unmatched. CDR3 sequence reads: CASRTGTGGDQETQYF. In DNA form, the CDR3 reads TGTGCCAGCAGAACCGGGACAGGGGGCGACCAAGAGACCCAGTACTTC.

This clonotype was seen many times. The chain joins TRBV7-9 to TRBJ2-7; D might be TRBD2 (6 bases). The germline V gene encodes CDR1 SEHNR and CDR2 FQNEAQ (reference sequence). Trimming stripped 3 bases from V and 5 bases from J, with 11 bases between. CDR3 length: 13 amino acids. The CDR3 bases are TGTGCCAGCAGCTTGTTTGGCGGGGACGAGCAGTACTTC. Translation gives CASSLFGGDEQYF. The full variable domain, rest sourced from reference TRBV7-9 and TRBJ2-7, is DTGVSQNPRHKITKRGQNVTFRCDPISEHNRLYWYRQTLGQGPEFLTYFQNEAQLEKSRLLSDRFSAERPKGSFSTLEIQRTEQGDSAMYLCASSLFGGDEQYFGPGTRLTVT.

This sequence joins TRBV7-6 and TRBJ1-4; D call uncertain. Per the germline V gene, CDR1 is SGHVS and CDR2 is FNYEAQ. This CDR3 is 14 amino acids long. With 6 bases removed from V and 8 bases from J, the gap between germline ends came to 16 bases. Written as DNA, the CDR3 is TGTGCCAGCAGTCAGACGTTGGGGAGAGAAAAACTGTTTTTT. As protein: CASSQTLGREKLFF.

This clonotype was seen repeatedly, ten times or more. The chain has TRBV2 and TRBJ2-2, with TRBD2 matching 12 bases. Germline trimming cut 5 bases from V and 5 bases from J; bases unmatched to any gene: 3. CDR3 size: 15 residues. Germline V gene data show CDR1 as SNHLY and CDR2 as FYNNEI. The CDR3: CASSLAGGQTGELFF. For the CDR3, the DNA is TGTGCCAGCAGTCTAGCGGGGGGGCAAACCGGGGAGCTGTTTTTT.

This clonotype showed up many times. This chain uses TRBV12-3 or TRBV12-4 with TRBJ2-1, with TRBD2 matching over 8 bases. CDR3 size: 15 residues. V was clipped by 1 base and J by 5 bases; unmatched bases: 4. The CDR3 loop reads CASSLVTSGNNEQFF. For the CDR3, the DNA is TGTGCCAGCAGTTTAGTAACTAGCGGCAACAATGAGCAGTTCTTC.

This clonotype has ten or more counts. The V and J genes are TRBV12-3 or TRBV12-4 and TRBJ1-1, with D maybe TRBD1 (5 bases). The CDR3 length is 13 residues. V gave up 6 bases and J gave up 6 bases, with 14 bases separating them. CDR3 sequence reads: CASRRGQGAEAFF. For the CDR3, the DNA is TGTGCCAGCAGACGGGGTCAGGGAGCTGAAGCTTTCTTT.

The V gene is TRBV7-9, the J gene TRBJ2-3; D remains unclear. The germline V gene encodes CDR1 SEHNR and CDR2 FQNEAQ (reference sequence). The CDR3 is 13 amino acids. With 5 bases removed from V and 6 bases from J, the gap between germline ends came to 12 bases. CDR3 in amino acids: CASSVTPTDTQYF. CDR3 in DNA: TGTGCCAGCAGCGTTACCCCTACCGATACGCAGTATTTT.

J is TRBJ1-5 and V is TRBV5-5; 7 positions match TRBD1. The CDR3 totals 14 residues. The J segment lost 3 bases and the V segment lost 5 bases, leaving 5 bases of the junction unmatched. Looked up from germline, CDR1 is SGHKS and CDR2 is YYEKEE (reference sequence). The DNA for the CDR3 is TGTGCCAGCAGTTCTGACAGGGTCAATCAGCCCCAGCATTTT. It yields the protein CASSSDRVNQPQHF.

This clonotype has ten or more counts. The chain combines TRBV6-1 with TRBJ2-1; 9 nucleotides match TRBD1. This CDR3 has 14 residues. V lost 6 bases and J lost 2; bases outside the gene matches: 2. Germline CDR1 MNHNS, CDR2 SASEGT. The CDR3 sequence is CASRRQGAYNEQFF. In DNA form, the CDR3 reads TGTGCCAGCAGGCGACAGGGGGCCTACAATGAGCAGTTCTTC.

V gene TRBV3-1 combines with J gene TRBJ1-1; D not resolved. The V end lost 5 bases, the J end lost 5 bases, and 18 bases lay between the germline ends. This CDR3 region has 15 residues. Looked up from germline, CDR1 is LGHDT and CDR2 is YNNKEL (reference sequence). DNA for the CDR3: TGTGCCAGCAGCTCCCCAGTTGGGAGCGGGACTGAAGCTTTCTTT. Its protein product is CASSSPVGSGTEAFF.

The chain has TRBV7-9 and TRBJ2-3; a possible D gene is TRBD2 (6 bases). Germline V CDR1 and CDR2: SEHNR, FQNEAQ (reference sequence). The CDR3 totals 16 residues. Trimming left V 0 bases short and J 2 bases short, with 12 bases between. Here the CDR3 DNA reads TGTGCCAGCAGCTTAGCGCGCGGGAAGGACACAGATACGCAGTATTTT. It specifies CASSLARGKDTDTQYF.

This chain uses TRBV7-3 with TRBJ2-7, with D possibly TRBD1 on 6 matching bases. Per the germline V gene, CDR1 is SGHTA and CDR2 is FQGTGA. The CDR3 is made up of 15 amino acids. Trimming cost V 5 bases and J 6 bases, with 20 bases left between them. The CDR3 bases are TGTGCCAGCAGCGCCAGGGGCAACCCACCCTCCGAGCAGTACTTC. Translating gives CASSARGNPPSEQYF.

The chain links TRBV5-6 to TRBJ1-5, with 7 bases fitting TRBD1. V shed 4 bases, J shed 7 bases, and the junction held 11 bases outside the gene matches. Germline V lookup: CDR1 SGHDT, CDR2 YYEEEE. CDR3 size: 15 residues. The CDR3 spells CASSITTGTSQPQHF. The DNA for the CDR3 is TGTGCCAGCAGCATAACGACAGGGACAAGCCAGCCCCAGCATTTT.

The chain carries TRBV27 and TRBJ2-3, with a possible D match to TRBD1 (7 bases). Germline V lookup: CDR1 MNHEY, CDR2 SMNVEV (reference sequence). Deletions cut 7 bases from V and 4 bases from J, with 21 bases between. The CDR3 runs to 16 residues. The CDR3 DNA sequence: TGTGCCAGCAAACAGGGGCCGGGGGCATATCCAGATACGCAGTATTTT. Its protein is CASKQGPGAYPDTQYF.

The chain carries TRBV7-2 and TRBJ2-1; 11 bases line up with TRBD2. CDR1 SGHTA and CDR2 FQGNSA come from the germline V gene. The CDR3 contains 17 residues. The V gene end was trimmed by 5 bases and the J gene end by 3 bases; junction bases not matched to a gene: 9. CDR3 protein: CASSALITSGGYNEQFF. DNA for the CDR3: TGTGCCAGCAGCGCCCTGATTACTAGCGGGGGCTACAATGAGCAGTTCTTC.

This clonotype was detected a few times. V and J are TRBV7-2 and TRBJ2-5; 9 bases are a match to TRBD2. V shed 6 bases, J shed 2 bases, and the junction held 7 bases outside the gene matches. This CDR3 has 15 amino acids. The germline V gene encodes CDR1 SGHTA and CDR2 FQGNSA. The CDR3 DNA reads TGTGCCAGCAGAAAAAGGACTAGCGTACAAGAGACCCAGTACTTC. Its protein product is CASRKRTSVQETQYF.

This sequence joins TRBV11-2 and TRBJ2-3; a weak D match, TRBD2 (7 bases). The V and J ends lost 6 bases and 5 bases respectively, with 9 bases between them. The CDR3 loop spans 12 amino acids. Germline V lookup: CDR1 SGHAT, CDR2 FQNNGV. CDR3 nucleotide sequence: TGTGCCAGCAGAGGGGGGGGAGATACGCAGTATTTT. As protein: CASRGGGDTQYF.

The rearrangement uses TRBV4-2 and TRBJ2-7, with 11 bases that match TRBD2. The CDR3 contains 14 residues. Germline values: CDR1 LGHNA, CDR2 YNFKEQ. The ends lost 0 bases at V and 6 bases at J; junction bases unmatched: 1. The CDR3 DNA follows: TGTGCCAGCAGCCAAGAACTAGCGGGGGCCGAGCAGTACTTC. Amino acid sequence: CASSQELAGAEQYF.

The sample holds a few counts of this clonotype. The chain has TRBV28 and TRBJ1-5, with D possibly matching TRBD1 (5 bases). This CDR3 is built from 14 residues. Looked up from germline, CDR1 is MDHEN and CDR2 is SYDVKM. The V end lost 5 bases, the J end lost 7 bases, and 15 bases lay between the germline ends. CDR3 protein: CASSLDRDVQPQHF. The CDR3 DNA reads TGTGCCAGCAGTCTCGACCGGGACGTACAGCCCCAGCATTTT.

This clonotype has ten or more counts. The chain uses TRBV7-2 and TRBJ2-3, with D uncertain. Germline V lookup: CDR1 SGHTA, CDR2 FQGNSA. With 0 bases removed from V and 1 base from J, the gap between germline ends came to 8 bases. The CDR3 contains 15 residues. CDR3 amino acids: CASSLATPRTDTQYF. In nucleotides, the CDR3 is TGTGCCAGCAGCTTAGCAACGCCTCGCACAGATACGCAGTATTTT. The full variable domain, its missing parts supplied by reference TRBV7-2 and TRBJ2-3, is GAGVSQSPSNKVTEKGKDVELRCDPISGHTALYWYRQSLGQGLEFLIYFQGNSAPDKSGLPSDRFSAERTGGSVSTLTIQRTQQEDSAVYLCASSLATPRTDTQYFGPGTRLTVL.

This clonotype was seen repeatedly, ten times or more. The V gene is TRBV28, the J gene TRBJ2-7, with D perhaps matching TRBD1 (6 bases). Trimming took 7 bases from V and 2 from J, leaving 15 bases between them. CDR3 length: 14 residues. The V gene's germline CDR1 is MDHEN and CDR2 SYDVKM. The CDR3 DNA follows: TGTGCCAGCAATGAACAGGGCAGTACCTACGAGCAGTACTTC. Protein sequence: CASNEQGSTYEQYF.

The CDR3 DNA is TGTGCCAGCAGCCAAGGAACGCTAGGCTCCCTACTCTACGAGCAGTACTTC. Translated, it gives CASSQGTLGSLLYEQYF. The rearrangement joins TRBV4-2 to TRBJ2-7; D unclear. The CDR3 has 17 amino acids. Trimming stripped 1 base from V and 3 bases from J, with 19 bases between. CDR1 and CDR2 (germline): LGHNA, YNFKEQ.